This TCR beta chain was captured by sequencing in a study of human thymus T cells. Method: immunoSEQ multiplex PCR; TCRdb's copy keeps in-frame clones and lacks some. This table has 55,000 to 85,000 clones, around 95% appearing once. The germline V gene has CDR1 MNHEY and CDR2 SMNVEV (reference sequence). V dropped 6 bases and J dropped 4 bases, with 9 bases sitting between them. The CDR3 sequence is 12 residues long. Obtained as resections during corrective heart surgery, the thymus tissue was then studied. Healthy Finnish infants having corrective surgery for congenital heart defects served as donors.

The sequence derives from a girl under three years old with a congenital heart defect but otherwise immunologically healthy. The rearrangement joins TRBV27 to TRBJ1-2; D is unclear. The specimen sequenced was thymus tissue. The CDR3 coding sequence is TGTGCCAGCAGAGGGAGGGTCTATGGCTACACCTTC. Protein sequence: CASRGRVYGYTF.